Following are 30 T cell receptor beta chains from one sample sequenced in a study of blood T cell repertoires in COVID-19. Assay: immunoSEQ multiplex PCR; the TCRdb copy retains only in-frame clones and omits some. The sample has 200,000 to 250,000 clones, around 91% seen once. Sequencing input: PBMCs or T cells enriched from blood (not recorded which). The receptor source for this set is a woman between 18 and 29 years old in a cohort exposed to, infected with or recovered from COVID-19 (not recorded which).

The chain carries TRBV10-2 and TRBJ2-1; D is perhaps TRBD2 (5 bases). The V and J ends lost 4 bases and 8 bases respectively, with 15 bases between them. Per germline, CDR1 WSHSY and CDR2 SAAADI. The CDR3 runs 14 residues. CDR3 in amino acids: CASSGPGTLHEQFF. The CDR3 DNA reads as TGCGCCAGCAGTGGGCCGGGAACGCTCCATGAGCAGTTCTTC.

This clone was found a few times. The chain links TRBV28 to TRBJ1-2, with 8 bases aligning to TRBD1. The CDR3 spans 20 residues. V was pared by 6 bases and J by 5 bases, with 26 bases of the junction left unmatched. Per the germline V gene, CDR1 is MDHEN and CDR2 is SYDVKM. CDR3 nucleotide sequence: TGTGCCAGCAGCCAAACAGGGGGTTATAGCCAAAAGAACTTTCGGTATGGCTACACCTTC. Protein: CASSQTGGYSQKNFRYGYTF.

The V and J genes are TRBV11-2 and TRBJ1-3; weak D call: TRBD1 (6 bases). The CDR3 is 15 amino acids. The ends were cut back, 4 bases at V and 2 bases at J, with 12 bases in the middle. The V gene's germline CDR1 is SGHAT and CDR2 FQNNGV. CDR3 nucleotides: TGTGCCAGCAGCTCCCCCGGGACACCTGGAAACACCATATATTTT. Its translation is CASSSPGTPGNTIYF.

The chain employs TRBV5-4 and TRBJ1-1; no reliable D call. Germline values: CDR1 SGHNT, CDR2 YYREEE (reference sequence). This CDR3 has 13 residues. V lost 0 bases and J 9 bases, leaving 12 bases between the germline ends. The CDR3 region has the DNA TGTGCCAGCAGCTTGGACCCGGGGAAGAAAGCTTTCTTT. Translating it yields CASSLDPGKKAFF.

V is TRBV7-2 and J is TRBJ1-2; 9 bases line up with TRBD1. The CDR3 is 16 amino acids. Germline V lookup: CDR1 SGHTA, CDR2 FQGNSA. The V segment lost 2 bases and the J segment 2 bases; nucleotides outside the gene matches: 6. As DNA, the CDR3 is TGTGCCAGCAGCTTAAAGGACAGGGGATTCAACTATGGCTACACCTTC. Translation: CASSLKDRGFNYGYTF.

The chain has TRBV27 and TRBJ1-1, with 7 bases lining up with TRBD1. This CDR3 is 14 amino acids long. Germline CDR1 reads MNHEY; CDR2 reads SMNVEV (reference sequence). The V gene end was trimmed by 6 bases and the J gene end by 4 bases; junction bases not matched to a gene: 8. CDR3 amino acids: CASSETGAGTEAFF. The CDR3 DNA reads TGTGCCAGCAGCGAAACAGGGGCTGGCACTGAAGCTTTCTTT.

This clone was seen just once. The chain joins TRBV3-1 (or the pseudogene TRBV3-2) to TRBJ1-1; perhaps TRBD1 as D (5 bases). The CDR3 length is 16 residues. Germline-derived CDR1 and CDR2 are LGHDT and YNNKEL (reference sequence). Trimming removed 0 bases from V and 0 bases from J, with 11 bases in between. The CDR3 DNA reads as TGTGCCAGCAGCCAAGAGGGGGGTGGATTGAACACTGAAGCTTTCTTT. Translation gives CASSQEGGGLNTEAFF.

The V gene is TRBV5-6, the J gene TRBJ2-7; 7 bases map to TRBD2. The germline gives CDR1 SGHDT, CDR2 YYEEEE. The CDR3 extends over 14 amino acids. V trimming: 6 bases; J trimming: 5 bases; junction bases outside the gene matches: 11. The CDR3, as DNA: TGTGCCAGCACCCTCCCCGGTGGGAGGGACGAGCAGTACTTC. Translation: CASTLPGGRDEQYF. The full variable domain, its missing parts supplied by reference TRBV5-6 and TRBJ2-7, is DAGVTQSPTHLIKTRGQQVTLRCSPKSGHDTVSWYQQALGQGPQFIFQYYEEEERQRGNFPDRFSGHQFPNYSSELNVNALLLGDSALYLCASTLPGGRDEQYFGPGTRLTVT.

This clone has a single count. This CDR3 is also generated by other DNA sequences in the sample. The chain recombines TRBV6-5 with TRBJ1-2; no firm D call. Germline V CDR1 and CDR2: MNHEY, SVGAGI. V dropped 0 bases and J dropped 2 bases, with 4 bases sitting between them. The CDR3 consists of 13 residues. The DNA for the CDR3 is TGTGCCAGCAGTTACTCACAGAACTATGGCTACACCTTC. Amino acids: CASSYSQNYGYTF.

This clone was observed a single time. J is TRBJ1-1 and V is TRBV2; 9 nucleotides line up with TRBD1. This CDR3 contains 14 residues. Germline V lookup: CDR1 SNHLY, CDR2 FYNNEI. Germline trimming cut 10 bases from V and 4 bases from J; bases unmatched to any gene: 10. CDR3 DNA sequence: TGTGCCACCTCAAGAGACAGGGGGACCACTGAAGCTTTCTTT. Amino acids: CATSRDRGTTEAFF.

The J gene is TRBJ2-5, the V gene TRBV11-3; 10 bases are a match to TRBD1. The CDR3 spans 15 residues. In germline, CDR1 is SGHNT, CDR2 YENEEA. V shed 5 bases and J 6 bases; nucleotides not matched to a gene: 9. The CDR3: CASSPGTGVRKTQYF. CDR3 in DNA: TGTGCCAGCAGCCCCGGGACAGGGGTGAGGAAGACCCAGTACTTC.

The gene calls are TRBV4-1 and TRBJ2-1; the match to TRBD2 covers 12 bases. Germline CDR1 reads MGHRA; CDR2 reads YSYEKL. The CDR3 sequence is 18 residues long. Germline trimming cut 4 bases from V and 8 bases from J; bases unmatched to any gene: 15. The CDR3 reads CASSPDRASGGAIDEQFF. The CDR3 DNA is TGCGCCAGCAGCCCAGATAGGGCTAGCGGGGGGGCCATCGATGAGCAGTTCTTC.

The chain carries TRBV2 and TRBJ2-7; possibly TRBD1 for D (6 bases). With 5 bases removed from V and 5 bases from J, the gap between germline ends came to 7 bases. In germline, CDR1 is SNHLY, CDR2 FYNNEI. The CDR3 is 11 amino acids. The CDR3: CASSYRDEQYF. CDR3 coding DNA: TGTGCCAGCAGTTACAGGGACGAGCAGTACTTC.

This clone was seen once. This chain links TRBV2 with TRBJ1-6, with TRBD1 identical over 8 bases. CDR1 is SNHLY and CDR2 is FYNNEI in the germline V gene. This CDR3 is 15 amino acids long. Trimming at V came to 6 bases and at J to 8 bases, leaving 9 bases not matched to a gene. The CDR3 reads CASRGTGRPDSPLHF. CDR3 DNA: TGTGCCAGCAGAGGGACAGGACGGCCCGATTCACCCCTCCACTTT.

This clone was observed a single time. The chain recombines TRBV10-2 with TRBJ1-3; no reliable D call. Germline CDR1 WSHSY, CDR2 SAAADI. The V end lost 3 bases, the J end lost 0 bases, and 3 bases lay between the germline ends. The CDR3 spans 13 residues. The CDR3 here is CASSDNSGNTIYF. The CDR3 DNA follows: TGCGCCAGCAGTGACAACTCTGGAAACACCATATATTTT.

This clone has a single count. This sequence joins TRBV7-2 and TRBJ1-2, with 7 bases fitting TRBD1. Losses at the gene ends were 1 base for V and 4 bases for J; bases not matched to a gene: 6. The germline V gene encodes CDR1 SGHTA and CDR2 FQGNSA. This CDR3 has 15 amino acids. CDR3 nucleotide sequence: TGTGCCAGCAGCTTAGTGCAGTGGGACAGCTATGGCTACACCTTC. Translated, it gives CASSLVQWDSYGYTF.

This chain connects TRBV6-5 to TRBJ1-3; a possible D gene is TRBD1 (6 bases). The CDR3 has 15 residues. Germline assignment: CDR1 MNHEY and CDR2 SVGAGI. Trimming took off 5 bases at V and 3 bases at J, with 14 bases between the two ends. This chain's CDR3 is CASSPEGGHGNTIYF. Written as DNA, the CDR3 is TGTGCCAGCAGTCCCGAGGGGGGGCATGGAAACACCATATATTTT.

The rearrangement joins TRBV23-1 to TRBJ1-5; 7 nucleotides agree with TRBD1. TRBV23-1 is given ORF status, its function remaining uncertain. The V and J ends lost 6 bases and 7 bases, in that order; junction bases with no gene match: 15. CDR3 length equals 16 residues. The CDR3 region is CASRTDRVGYGQPQHF. CDR3 DNA: TGCGCCAGCAGGACTGACAGGGTTGGGTACGGACAGCCCCAGCATTTT.

Only a few counts were recorded for this clone. V usage is TRBV7-9 and J usage is TRBJ2-2; D not certain. With 7 bases removed from V and 7 bases from J, the gap between germline ends came to 10 bases. The CDR3 runs 12 residues. CDR1 and CDR2 from the germline V gene are SEHNR and FQNEAQ (reference sequence). The CDR3 nucleotides are TGTGCCAGCATGGCGGTAAACGGGGAGCTGTTTTTT. It codes for CASMAVNGELFF.

In the case of this clone: One end of the junction varies from germline; a read error may be responsible. The rearrangement links TRBV28 to TRBJ2-1, with a weak D call TRBD2 (6 bases). This CDR3 has 17 amino acids. Per the germline V gene, CDR1 is MDHEN and CDR2 is SYDVKM. The DNA for the CDR3 is TGTGCCAGCAGCCCGGGACTTTTGCCCCACTCCCACAATGAGCAGTTCTTC. Residues: CASSPGLLPHSHNEQFF.

The chain combines TRBV6-5 with TRBJ2-7; D is undetermined. The CDR3 consists of 14 residues. V was pared by 6 bases and J by 0 bases, with 12 bases between. Germline V CDR1 and CDR2: MNHEY, SVGAGI. CDR3 sequence: CASRLDTSSYEQYF. The CDR3 nucleotides read TGTGCCAGCAGATTAGACACATCCTCCTACGAGCAGTACTTC.

The chain employs TRBV7-8 and TRBJ2-1; TRBD2 matches at 10 bases. V shed 1 base, J shed 7 bases, and the junction held 10 bases outside the gene matches. The CDR3 is 17 residues long. Germline CDR1 and CDR2: SGHVS and FQNEAQ. CDR3 nucleotide sequence: TGTGCCAGCAGCTTAGGCAGCGGGAGGGTTCGGGGGAATGAGCAGTTCTTC. It translates to CASSLGSGRVRGNEQFF.

CDR3 sequence: CASSASLTGGEAFF. The CDR3, as DNA: TGTGCCAGCAGCGCGAGCCTGACAGGGGGTGAAGCTTTCTTT. The J gene is TRBJ1-1, the V gene TRBV9, with 9 nucleotides matching TRBD1. Germline V gives CDR1 SGDLS, CDR2 YYNGEE. The CDR3 is made up of 14 amino acids. Trimming removed 3 bases from V and 7 bases from J; junction bases left unmatched: 7.

J is TRBJ1-1 and V is TRBV6-6; a weak D match, TRBD1 (6 bases). The CDR3 has 11 amino acids. Per the germline V gene, CDR1 is MNHNY and CDR2 is SVGAGI (reference sequence). The V end lost 6 bases, the J end lost 8 bases, and 10 bases lay between the germline ends. The CDR3 DNA follows: TGTGCCAGCAGCTCCGGGACAGAAGCTTTCTTT. Translating gives CASSSGTEAFF.

This clone was seen once. The chain carries TRBV5-1 and TRBJ1-1; possibly TRBD1 for D (5 bases). The CDR3 covers 12 residues. Germline CDR1 SGHRS, CDR2 YFSETQ. Trimming shortened V by 0 bases and J by 6 bases, and 6 bases separated the two germline ends. The CDR3 here is CASSLEGAEAFF. The CDR3 DNA follows: TGCGCCAGCAGCTTGGAAGGGGCTGAAGCTTTCTTT.

CDR3 nucleotide sequence: TGTGCCAGCAGCCCGGACAGAGACACTGAAGCTTTCTTT. Its protein is CASSPDRDTEAFF. The V and J genes are TRBV27 and TRBJ1-1, with D perhaps TRBD1 (6 bases). Per germline, CDR1 MNHEY and CDR2 SMNVEV (reference sequence). CDR3 size: 13 residues. Trimming removed 6 bases at V and 3 bases at J, with 11 bases between.

This chain links TRBV28 with TRBJ2-3; 12 bases match TRBD2. CDR1 is MDHEN and CDR2 is SYDVKM in the germline V gene. J gave up 3 bases and V 8 bases, and 12 bases lay outside the gene matches. The CDR3 extends over 17 amino acids. In DNA, the CDR3 is TGTGCCAGCTCCTGGGGGTCTAGCGGGAGGGCGACAGATACGCAGTATTTT. Its translation is CASSWGSSGRATDTQYF.

The gene calls are TRBV10-3 and TRBJ1-6; perhaps TRBD1 as D (6 bases). The CDR3 runs to 12 residues. CDR1 ENHRY and CDR2 SYGVKD come from the germline V gene. V lost 6 bases, J lost 6 bases, and 6 bases lay in between. The CDR3 DNA follows: TGTGCCATCAGGGACAGTAATTCACCCCTCCACTTT. This translates into CAIRDSNSPLHF.

CDR3 loop: CASSLTVNNSPLHF. The CDR3 region has the DNA TGTGCCAGCAGCTTGACAGTAAATAATTCACCCCTCCACTTT. The gene calls are TRBV7-3 and TRBJ1-6; D is perhaps TRBD1 (5 bases). The germline gives CDR1 SGHTA, CDR2 FQGTGA. The CDR3 is 14 amino acids. Trimming removed 3 bases at V and 5 bases at J, with 8 bases between.

V gene TRBV9 combines with J gene TRBJ1-6; 7 bases map to TRBD1. The V and J ends lost 3 bases and 9 bases, in that order; junction bases with no gene match: 3. Per the germline V gene, CDR1 is SGDLS and CDR2 is YYNGEE. This CDR3 contains 13 residues. CDR3 nucleotide sequence: TGTGCCAGCAGCGAAGACAGGGCTTCACCCCTCCACTTT. The encoded protein is CASSEDRASPLHF.